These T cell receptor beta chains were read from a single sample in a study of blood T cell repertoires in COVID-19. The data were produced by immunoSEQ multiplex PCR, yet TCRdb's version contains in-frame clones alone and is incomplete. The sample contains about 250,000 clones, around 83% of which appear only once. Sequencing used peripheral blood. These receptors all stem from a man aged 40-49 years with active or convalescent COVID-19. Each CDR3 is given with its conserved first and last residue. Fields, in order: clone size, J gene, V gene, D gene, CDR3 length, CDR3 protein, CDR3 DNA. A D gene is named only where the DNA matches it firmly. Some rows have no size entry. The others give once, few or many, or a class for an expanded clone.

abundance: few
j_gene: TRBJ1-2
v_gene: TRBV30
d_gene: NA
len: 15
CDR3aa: CAWSVPAVARYGYTF
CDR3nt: TGTGCCTGGAGTGTACCAGCAGTGGCTAGGTATGGCTACACCTTC

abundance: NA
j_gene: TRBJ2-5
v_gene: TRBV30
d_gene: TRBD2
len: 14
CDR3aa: CAWSPGGGLETQYF
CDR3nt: TGTGCCTGGTCCCCTGGGGGGGGGTTGGAGACCCAGTACTTC

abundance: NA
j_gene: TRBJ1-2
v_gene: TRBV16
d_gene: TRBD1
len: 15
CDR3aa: CASSQSGQQHYGYTF
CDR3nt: TGTGCCAGCAGCCAATCGGGACAGCAACACTATGGCTACACCTTC

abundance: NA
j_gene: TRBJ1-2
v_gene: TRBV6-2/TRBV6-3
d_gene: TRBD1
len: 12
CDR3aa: CASSGTAYGYTF
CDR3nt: TGTGCCAGCAGTGGGACAGCCTATGGCTACACCTTC

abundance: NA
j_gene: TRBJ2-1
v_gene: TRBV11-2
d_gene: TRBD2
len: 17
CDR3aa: CASSLGLAGGLGNEQFF
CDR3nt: TGTGCCAGCAGCTTGGGACTAGCGGGAGGTCTGGGGAATGAGCAGTTCTTC

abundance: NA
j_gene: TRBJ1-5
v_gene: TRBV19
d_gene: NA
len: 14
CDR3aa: CASSIGKGNQPQHF
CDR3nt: TGTGCCAGTAGTATAGGAAAGGGGAATCAGCCCCAGCATTTT

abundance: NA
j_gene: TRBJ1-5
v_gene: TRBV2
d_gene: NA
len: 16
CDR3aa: CASSERGGEGNQPQHF
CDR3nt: TGTGCCAGCAGTGAACGAGGGGGTGAGGGCAATCAGCCCCAGCATTTT

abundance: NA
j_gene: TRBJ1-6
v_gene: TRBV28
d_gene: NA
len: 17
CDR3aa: CASSLDSSSSYNSPLHF
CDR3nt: TGTGCCAGCAGTTTAGACAGTTCGAGCTCCTATAATTCACCCCTCCACTTT

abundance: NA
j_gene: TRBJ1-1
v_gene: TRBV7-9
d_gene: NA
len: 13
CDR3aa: CASSFERGVEAFF
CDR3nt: TGTGCCAGCAGCTTTGAGCGGGGGGTAGAAGCTTTCTTT

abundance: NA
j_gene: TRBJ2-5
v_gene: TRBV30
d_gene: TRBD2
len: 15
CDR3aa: CAWSVGGLASETQYF
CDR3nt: TGTGCCTGGAGTGTAGGAGGACTAGCATCAGAGACCCAGTACTTC

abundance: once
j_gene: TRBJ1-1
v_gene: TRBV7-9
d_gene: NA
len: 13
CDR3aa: CASSGDGNTEAFF
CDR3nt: TGTGCCAGCAGCGGAGATGGGAACACTGAAGCTTTCTTT

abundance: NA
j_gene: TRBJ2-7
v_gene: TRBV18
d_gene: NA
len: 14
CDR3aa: CASRRVLESYEQYF
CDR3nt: TGTGCCAGCCGCCGAGTGCTTGAGAGCTACGAGCAGTACTTC

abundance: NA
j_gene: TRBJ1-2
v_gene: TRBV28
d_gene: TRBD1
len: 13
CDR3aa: CASSSATGGGYTF
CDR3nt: TGTGCCAGCAGTTCGGCGACAGGGGGCGGCTACACCTTC